These 17 T cell receptor beta chains were sequenced from one sample in a study of blood T cells in healthy people across ages. Through a sample-barcoded 5' primer and a J-beta primer mix, a second PCR was run for roughly 7 to 12 cycles. A single record per CDR3 protein comes from TCRdb applying MiXCR to the 5' RACE reads. The table shows 580,000 or so distinct CDR3 sequences, with 40% to 55% occurring only once. Sequencing input: blood. The receptors were gathered from a man at least 80 years old in good health.

This clonotype has more than one count but fewer than ten. This chain links TRBV28 with TRBJ1-1; D is ambiguous. The CDR3 loop spans 14 amino acids. CDR1 and CDR2 (germline): MDHEN, SYDVKM. V was clipped by 6 bases and J by 3 bases, with 14 bases between them. Here the CDR3 DNA reads TGTGCCAGCAGACGACCTGGGGTATACACTGAAGCTTTCTTT. Encoded protein: CASRRPGVYTEAFF.

The chain is built from TRBV29-1 and TRBJ2-1; D perhaps matches TRBD1 (5 bases). Per the germline V gene, CDR1 is SQVTM and CDR2 is ANQGSEA. The CDR3 loop spans 13 amino acids. The V gene lost 4 bases and the J gene lost 7 bases, with 14 bases spanning the gap. The CDR3 reads CSVAARVGNEQFF. The CDR3 DNA reads TGCAGCGTTGCGGCCAGGGTGGGGAATGAGCAGTTCTTC.

This chain uses TRBV28 with TRBJ1-5; D call uncertain. Germline CDR1 MDHEN, CDR2 SYDVKM. CDR3 length equals 12 residues. V lost 7 bases and J lost 1, with 5 bases in between. CDR3: CASKRSNQPQHF. The CDR3 DNA sequence: TGTGCCAGCAAGCGGAGCAATCAGCCCCAGCATTTT.

This chain connects TRBV11-2 to TRBJ2-1; TRBD2 matches at 9 bases. The length of the CDR3 is 15 residues. The germline gives CDR1 SGHAT, CDR2 FQNNGV. With V trimmed by 4 bases and J by 3 bases, 4 bases remained unmatched. Here the CDR3 DNA reads TGTGCCAGCAGCTATACTAGCGGGCTCTACAATGAGCAGTTCTTC. Its translation is CASSYTSGLYNEQFF.

The chain has TRBV7-2 and TRBJ2-1; 8 bases match TRBD2. Per germline, CDR1 SGHTA and CDR2 FQGNSA. CDR3 length: 16 amino acids. The J segment lost 10 bases and the V segment lost 5 bases, leaving 16 bases of the junction unmatched. The CDR3 is CASSTGTRGGNGEQFF. The CDR3 bases are TGTGCCAGCAGCACCGGGACTAGAGGGGGGAACGGGGAGCAGTTCTTC. The full variable domain, completed using reference TRBV7-2 and TRBJ2-1, is GAGVSQSPSNKVTEKGKDVELRCDPISGHTALYWYRQSLGQGLEFLIYFQGNSAPDKSGLPSDRFSAERTGGSVSTLTIQRTQQEDSAVYLCASSTGTRGGNGEQFFGPGTRLTVL.

The J gene is TRBJ2-7, the V gene TRBV6-2 or TRBV6-3; the match to TRBD1 covers 7 bases. The J call may be incorrect, as the DNA end agrees better with TRBJ2-5. Germline assignment: CDR1 MNHEY and CDR2 SVGEGT. The CDR3 is made up of 17 amino acids. The CDR3 nucleotides are TGTGCCAGCAGACACCATCCGACACCGGGACAGCGAGAGACCCAGTACTTC. This translates into CASRHHPTPGQRETQYF.

Worth noting for this clonotype: A single base separates this from a much larger clone, so it may be a read error. This chain uses TRBV18 with TRBJ2-5; no firm D call. Between the trimmed V and J ends, which lost 1 base and 4 bases, there was a span of 4 bases. The CDR3 has 12 amino acids. Per germline, CDR1 KGHSH and CDR2 LQKENI. In nucleotides, the CDR3 is TGTGCCAGCTCACCACGGGCAGAGACCCAGTACTTC. It codes for CASSPRAETQYF.

As concerns this clonotype: One junction end does not reproduce the germline sequence, and a read error may be involved. This sequence joins TRBV6-6 and TRBJ1-2; D remains ambiguous. This CDR3 region has 14 residues. Looked up from germline, CDR1 is MNHNY and CDR2 is SVGAGI (reference sequence). CDR3 region: CASSDSRQPHGYTF. The CDR3, as DNA: TGTGCCAGCAGTGACTCGAGGCAGCCCCATGGCTACACCTTC.

As to this clonotype: A much bigger clone sits one base away, suggesting this may be a read error. V and J are TRBV9 and TRBJ2-3, with a weak D call TRBD2 (5 bases). CDR1 and CDR2 (germline): SGDLS, YYNGEE. V lost 3 bases and J lost 6, with 11 bases in between. This CDR3 spans 13 amino acids. This CDR3 reads CASSGGIADTQYF. CDR3 DNA: TGTGCCAGCAGCGGAGGGATTGCGGATACGCAGTATTTT.

This clonotype turned up a few times. This chain joins TRBV20-1 and TRBJ2-5; 8 bases are a match to TRBD2. Germline V gives CDR1 DFQATT, CDR2 SNEGSKA (reference sequence). This CDR3 comprises 12 residues. V shed 6 bases and J 7 bases; nucleotides not matched to a gene: 7. The CDR3 DNA reads as TGCAGTGCCTCCCTGGCGGGAGGGACCCAGTACTTC. Translated, it gives CSASLAGGTQYF.

To note about this clonotype: A read error may produce the germline difference seen at one junction end. The CDR3 DNA reads as TGCGCCAGCACCCGAGGCGGCGGGTGCTCCTACGAGCAGTACTTC. Its protein product is CASTRGGGCSYEQYF. This chain connects TRBV6-6 to TRBJ2-7; D perhaps matches TRBD2 (5 bases). This CDR3 region has 15 residues. Germline CDR1 MNHNY, CDR2 SVGAGI (reference sequence).

The V and J genes are TRBV24-1 and TRBJ2-1; a possible D gene is TRBD2 (5 bases). This CDR3 has 18 residues. Germline V lookup: CDR1 KGHDR, CDR2 SFDVKD. Trimming took 3 bases from V and 0 from J, leaving 17 bases between them. CDR3 amino acids: CATSDPSGRDSSYNEQFF. The DNA of the CDR3 is TGTGCCACCAGTGATCCCTCCGGACGGGATAGCTCCTACAATGAGCAGTTCTTC.

The sample holds many counts of this clonotype. V gene TRBV10-3 combines with J gene TRBJ2-5; D is unresolved. Trimming pared 5 bases from V and 1 base from J, leaving 14 bases between. CDR3 size: 15 residues. Germline-derived CDR1 and CDR2 are ENHRY and SYGVKD. CDR3 sequence: CAISQYLESQETQYF. CDR3 DNA sequence: TGTGCCATCAGTCAATACCTAGAGTCCCAAGAGACCCAGTACTTC.

This clonotype was seen a few times. This rearrangement joins TRBV4-1 to TRBJ2-1, with TRBD2 identical over 11 bases. This CDR3 is 16 amino acids long. V dropped 0 bases and J dropped 10; count of bases not matched to a gene: 8. Germline CDR1 reads MGHRA; CDR2 reads YSYEKL. This CDR3 reads CASSQDWPSGGLEQFF. DNA for the CDR3: TGCGCCAGCAGCCAAGATTGGCCTAGCGGGGGGTTAGAGCAGTTCTTC.

In DNA, the CDR3 is TGCAGCGTTGAAGACCCGGGACAGGGTCGCAATGAGCAGTTCTTC. It codes for CSVEDPGQGRNEQFF. This sequence joins TRBV29-1 and TRBJ2-1; TRBD1 matches at 9 bases. J lost 6 bases, V lost 0 bases, and 6 bases had no gene match. The CDR3 extends over 15 amino acids. CDR1 and CDR2 from the germline V gene are SQVTM and ANQGSEA.

This clonotype was seen a handful of times. The chain uses TRBV7-2 and TRBJ2-7; D is uncertain. The germline V gene has CDR1 SGHTA and CDR2 FQGNSA. V gave up 2 bases and J gave up 0 bases, with 8 bases separating them. The CDR3 consists of 14 residues. In DNA, the CDR3 is TGTGCCAGCAGCTTAAACGCCGTCTCCTACGAGCAGTACTTC. It codes for CASSLNAVSYEQYF. The whole variable domain, filled in from reference TRBV7-2 and TRBJ2-7, reads GAGVSQSPSNKVTEKGKDVELRCDPISGHTALYWYRQSLGQGLEFLIYFQGNSAPDKSGLPSDRFSAERTGGSVSTLTIQRTQQEDSAVYLCASSLNAVSYEQYFGPGTRLTVT.

The rearrangement joins TRBV2 to TRBJ2-3; tentatively, D is TRBD1 (6 bases). Germline V lookup: CDR1 SNHLY, CDR2 FYNNEI. Trimming left V 6 bases short and J 6 bases short, with 10 bases between. The CDR3 runs to 12 residues. CDR3 amino acids: CASSEDSDTQYF. Written as DNA, the CDR3 is TGTGCCAGCAGCGAGGACAGTGATACGCAGTATTTT.